The rows below give T cell receptor beta chains drawn from one sample of a study of vaccination and CD4 T cells after COVID-19. Antigens of these TCRs are unknown. TCRdb analysed the PCR reads with MiXCR anew, one entry per CDR3 protein. The sample carries more than 15,000 distinct CDR3 sequences, approximately 22% recorded once. Sequenced sample: cultured CD4+ T cells from blood. The receptors stem from a human donor with COVID-19. Each CDR3 is given with its conserved first and last residue. Each record gives: J gene, D gene, clone size, V gene, CDR3 DNA, CDR3 protein. A D gene is named only where the DNA matches it firmly. Clone size is stated in some rows and not others, as once, few, many or a class when expanded.

J: TRBJ2-6; D: .; size: .; V: TRBV15; DNA: TGTGCCACCAGCAGAGTGAGTGGGGCTTCTGGGGCCAACGTCCTGACTTTC; CDR3: CATSRVSGASGANVLTF
J: TRBJ2-3; D: TRBD2; size: .; V: TRBV6-4; DNA: TGTGCCAGCAGAGCCGGGGCGGGGGTCACAGATACGCAGTATTTT; CDR3: CASRAGAGVTDTQYF
J: TRBJ1-3; D: .; size: few; V: TRBV6-5; DNA: TGTGCCAGCAGTTACTCGGGCCCAGGATTAGCTGGAAACACCATATATTTT; CDR3: CASSYSGPGLAGNTIYF
J: TRBJ2-2; D: .; size: few; V: TRBV24-1; DNA: TGTGCCACCAGAGCAACAGGCGACTCCGGGGAGCTGTTTTTT; CDR3: CATRATGDSGELFF
J: TRBJ2-3; D: TRBD2; size: .; V: TRBV15; DNA: TGTGCCACCAGCAGACCCGAGACTAGCGGGGGGGCTGGGGATACGCAGTATTTT; CDR3: CATSRPETSGGAGDTQYF
J: TRBJ2-1; D: TRBD1; size: few; V: TRBV7-3; DNA: TGTGCCAGCAGCCCAACACCGGGACAGGGGGAGTTCTTC; CDR3: CASSPTPGQGEFF
J: TRBJ1-2; D: .; size: .; V: TRBV5-6; DNA: TGTGCCAGCAGCTTGGACAGACGTTCCGAGTATGGCTACACCTTC; CDR3: CASSLDRRSEYGYTF
J: TRBJ2-2; D: TRBD1; size: few; V: TRBV6-1; DNA: TGTGCCAGCAGTAACCCGGACAGGGGGCCCACCGGGGAGCTGTTTTTT; CDR3: CASSNPDRGPTGELFF
J: TRBJ2-5; D: .; size: .; V: TRBV12-3/TRBV12-4; DNA: TGTGCCAGCAGGTTCAGGGGGGGAGAGACCCAGTACTTC; CDR3: CASRFRGGETQYF
J: TRBJ2-3; D: TRBD2; size: few; V: TRBV5-1; DNA: TGCGCCAGCAGCCTTAGCGGGGGCGCCGGAGATACGCAGTATTTT; CDR3: CASSLSGGAGDTQYF
J: TRBJ2-5; D: .; size: few; V: TRBV11-2; DNA: TGTGCCAGCAGCTTAGTCGGGGGCCCTCAAGAGACCCAGTACTTC; CDR3: CASSLVGGPQETQYF
J: TRBJ2-7; D: .; size: few; V: TRBV2; DNA: TGTGCCAGCAGTGAAGCGGGGTACGAGCAGTACTTC; CDR3: CASSEAGYEQYF
J: TRBJ2-1; D: .; size: .; V: TRBV7-9; DNA: TGTGCCAGCAGCTTTTCACTTGAGCAGTTCTTC; CDR3: CASSFSLEQFF
J: TRBJ2-3; D: .; size: .; V: TRBV7-9; DNA: TGTGCCAGCAGCTGGGGCCTTGGGGGAGATACGCAGTATTTT; CDR3: CASSWGLGGDTQYF
J: TRBJ1-5; D: TRBD1; size: .; V: TRBV20-1; DNA: TGCAGTGCTAGGGGTGGGACAGCGAATCAGCCCCAGCATTTT; CDR3: CSARGGTANQPQHF
J: TRBJ1-1; D: .; size: .; V: TRBV30; DNA: TGTGCCTGGAGTGTTCGGGGAGGGTCTGAAGCTTTCTTT; CDR3: CAWSVRGGSEAFF
J: TRBJ2-5; D: TRBD2; size: .; V: TRBV11-2; DNA: TGTGCCAGCAGCTTAGGGCCTAGCGGGGGTCTTAGGGAGACCCAGTACTTC; CDR3: CASSLGPSGGLRETQYF
J: TRBJ2-5; D: .; size: .; V: TRBV20-1; DNA: TGCAGTGCTTCGTCATGGTCGTACCAAGAGACCCAGTACTTC; CDR3: CSASSWSYQETQYF
J: TRBJ2-7; D: .; size: few; V: TRBV7-2; DNA: TGTGCCAGCAGCTCAACGAAGTACGAGCAGTACTTC; CDR3: CASSSTKYEQYF
J: TRBJ2-5; D: TRBD1; size: .; V: TRBV30; DNA: TGTGCCTGGGCAAGGGACAGGAAAGAGACCCAGTACTTC; CDR3: CAWARDRKETQYF
J: TRBJ1-1; D: .; size: few; V: TRBV2; DNA: TGTGCCAGCAGTGAAGTGGGGCTCGGAAACACTGAAGCTTTCTTT; CDR3: CASSEVGLGNTEAFF
J: TRBJ2-7; D: .; size: .; V: TRBV5-1; DNA: TGCGCCAGCAGCCCGACTGCGCGTCGGTCCTACGAGCAGTACTTC; CDR3: CASSPTARRSYEQYF
J: TRBJ1-2; D: TRBD1; size: medium-sized; V: TRBV24-1; DNA: TGTGCCACCAGTGATGATGACAGGGCCTATGGCTACACCTTC; CDR3: CATSDDDRAYGYTF
J: TRBJ1-5; D: .; size: medium-sized; V: TRBV15; DNA: TGTGCCACCAGCAGAGAGACGGGAGCCAATCAGCCCCAGCATTTT; CDR3: CATSRETGANQPQHF
J: TRBJ1-5; D: .; size: .; V: TRBV20-1; DNA: TGCAGTGCTAGATATAGCGGGGGGAACCAGCCCCAGCATTTT; CDR3: CSARYSGGNQPQHF
J: TRBJ1-2; D: TRBD1; size: .; V: TRBV6-1; DNA: TGTGCCAGCAGCCGAGACAGGGGGCTGTACACCTTC; CDR3: CASSRDRGLYTF
J: TRBJ1-6; D: .; size: .; V: TRBV19; DNA: TGTGCCAGTAAGGTTGAGGGGAATTCACTCCTCCACTTT; CDR3: CASKVEGNSLLHF
J: TRBJ2-2; D: .; size: few; V: TRBV19; DNA: TGTGCCAGTAGTCTGGACTGGGGAACCGGGGAGCTGTTTTTT; CDR3: CASSLDWGTGELFF
J: TRBJ2-1; D: .; size: few; V: TRBV24-1; DNA: TGTGCCACCAGTGTTCCTTCAATAGGGGGGGGGTTCTACAATGAGCAGTTCTTC; CDR3: CATSVPSIGGGFYNEQFF
J: TRBJ1-4; D: .; size: .; V: TRBV6-1; DNA: TGTGCCGCATCGGAGAGGCAGGGGAGAGAAAAACTGTTTTTT; CDR3: CAASERQGREKLFF
J: TRBJ2-5; D: TRBD1; size: .; V: TRBV12-3/TRBV12-4; DNA: TGTGCCAGCAGCCTGGGACAGTTAGAGACCCAGTACTTC; CDR3: CASSLGQLETQYF
J: TRBJ2-1; D: TRBD1; size: .; V: TRBV18; DNA: TGTGCCAGCTCGCCGGGACAGGGGTCCTACAATGAGCAGTTCTTC; CDR3: CASSPGQGSYNEQFF
J: TRBJ2-3; D: .; size: medium-sized; V: TRBV24-1; DNA: TGTGCCACCAGTGATTTGGCGTTTGGTGGACGAGATACGCAGTATTTT; CDR3: CATSDLAFGGRDTQYF
J: TRBJ1-6; D: TRBD1; size: .; V: TRBV6-1; DNA: TGTGCCAGCACCGGGACAGACGGTTCACCCCTCCACTTT; CDR3: CASTGTDGSPLHF
J: TRBJ2-7; D: TRBD1; size: .; V: TRBV5-5; DNA: TGTGCCAGCAGCCTGAACACCATGGACAGGGTCCTGTACGAGCAGTACTTC; CDR3: CASSLNTMDRVLYEQYF
J: TRBJ2-1; D: TRBD2; size: .; V: TRBV4-1; DNA: TGCGCCAGCAGCCCTTCTAGCGGGGGGGTGGATGAGCAGTTCTTC; CDR3: CASSPSSGGVDEQFF
J: TRBJ2-5; D: TRBD2; size: few; V: TRBV5-4; DNA: TGTGCCAGCAGTTTGATAGCGGGGGGGAGGGAGACCCAGTACTTC; CDR3: CASSLIAGGRETQYF
J: TRBJ2-7; D: .; size: .; V: TRBV12-5; DNA: TGTGCTAGTGGTTTGGTACGGAACGAGCAGTACTTC; CDR3: CASGLVRNEQYF
J: TRBJ2-2; D: .; size: .; V: TRBV6-1; DNA: TGTGCCAGCAGTAAACGGGGCACCGGGGAGCTGTTTTTT; CDR3: CASSKRGTGELFF
J: TRBJ1-4; D: TRBD1; size: .; V: TRBV12-3/TRBV12-4; DNA: TGTGCCAGCAGTTCCAGGCAGGGGGCGCGGGGTTTT; CDR3: CASSSRQGARGF
J: TRBJ2-6; D: .; size: few; V: TRBV15; DNA: TGTGCCACCTGGACTGACGGGGCCAACGTCCTGACTTTC; CDR3: CATWTDGANVLTF
J: TRBJ1-5; D: TRBD1; size: few; V: TRBV5-1; DNA: TGCGCCAGCAGCACGACAGGGACTAACAATCAGCCCCAGCATTTT; CDR3: CASSTTGTNNQPQHF
J: TRBJ2-5; D: .; size: .; V: TRBV7-9; DNA: TGTGCCAGCAGCTTGATGGAACAGAAAGAGACCCAGTACTTC; CDR3: CASSLMEQKETQYF
J: TRBJ2-3; D: .; size: .; V: TRBV9; DNA: TGTGCCAGCAGCGTGGGGGTTGGGGGCACAGATACGCAGTATTTT; CDR3: CASSVGVGGTDTQYF
J: TRBJ2-1; D: TRBD2; size: few; V: TRBV20-1; DNA: TGCAGTGCTAGAGGACTAGCGGGGGGCTACAATGAGCAGTTCTTC; CDR3: CSARGLAGGYNEQFF
J: TRBJ2-1; D: .; size: .; V: TRBV2; DNA: TGTGCCAGCATTTTAGGAGGGGTTGCCGTCTACAATGAGCAGTTCTTC; CDR3: CASILGGVAVYNEQFF
J: TRBJ2-3; D: .; size: .; V: TRBV20-1; DNA: TGCAGTGCTAGAGATCCAGGTCGGGGATCAGATACGCAGTATTTT; CDR3: CSARDPGRGSDTQYF
J: TRBJ2-3; D: .; size: few; V: TRBV6-5; DNA: TGTGCCAGCAGTTACTCGAGTGGAGTGAGCACAGATACGCAGTATTTT; CDR3: CASSYSSGVSTDTQYF
J: TRBJ1-2; D: TRBD1; size: few; V: TRBV5-5; DNA: TGTGCCAGCAGCCAAATGACAGGGCCCGGTGGCTACACCTTC; CDR3: CASSQMTGPGGYTF
J: TRBJ1-1; D: .; size: few; V: TRBV20-1; DNA: TGCAGTGCTGGCGTGTGGGGGAACACTGAAGCTTTCTTT; CDR3: CSAGVWGNTEAFF
J: TRBJ1-5; D: .; size: few; V: TRBV6-1; DNA: TGTGCCAGCAGTGGAACTTTGATGGGGGGTCAGCCCCAGCATTTT; CDR3: CASSGTLMGGQPQHF
J: TRBJ1-2; D: TRBD1; size: few; V: TRBV28; DNA: TGTGCCAGCAGAACCGGGACAGCCTCACTCTATGGCTACACCTTC; CDR3: CASRTGTASLYGYTF
J: TRBJ2-2; D: .; size: .; V: TRBV11-2; DNA: TGTGCCAGCAGCTTAGCCCCGGGGATTACCGGGGAGCTGTTTTTT; CDR3: CASSLAPGITGELFF
J: TRBJ2-3; D: TRBD2; size: few; V: TRBV5-6; DNA: TGTGCCAGCAGCCGCCGCGTGGTAGCGGGGATCACAGATACGCAGTATTTT; CDR3: CASSRRVVAGITDTQYF